This is a list of T cell receptor beta chains from one sample in a study of T cell repertoires in cytomegalovirus infection. In TCRdb, the reads were re-called with MiXCR into one record per CDR3 protein. The data hold about a million distinct CDR3 sequences, with 30% to 40% observed a single time. Antigens of these TCRs are unknown. Sequenced material: cultured CD8+ T cells from PBMCs, taken from culture after CMV antigen stimulation. These receptors all come from a human donor in good health (CMV status not recorded). Some clones in this sample may be carry-over from other donors' samples. The CDR3 runs from the conserved cysteine through the conserved F or W. The D gene is left open where the match is weak. Not every row has a clone size; where given, it reads once, few, many or a size class.

14	TRBV6-6	-	TRBJ1-4	few	CASDERGVNEKLFF	TGTGCCAGCGACGAGAGGGGGGTTAATGAAAAACTGTTTTTT
14	TRBV11-2	-	TRBJ2-2	-	CASSPSGPSGELFF	TGTGCCAGCAGCCCCTCGGGACCTTCCGGGGAGCTGTTTTTT
16	TRBV7-9	-	TRBJ2-1	-	CASSLAPRVVGNEQFF	TGTGCCAGCAGCTTAGCCCCCCGGGTGGTAGGAAATGAGCAGTTCTTC
15	TRBV7-6	TRBD2	TRBJ2-1	-	CASNTSGGPYNEQFF	TGTGCCAGCAACACTAGCGGGGGGCCCTACAATGAGCAGTTCTTC
16	TRBV11-3	-	TRBJ2-2	-	CASSLDSEFRAGELFF	TGTGCCAGCAGCCTCGACAGTGAATTTAGAGCCGGGGAGCTGTTTTTT
12	TRBV24-1	-	TRBJ2-7	-	CATTSSSYEQYF	TGTGCCACCACTAGCAGCTCCTACGAGCAGTACTTC
15	TRBV4-1	-	TRBJ1-5	many	CASSHVESSNQPQHF	TGCGCCAGCAGCCACGTAGAGTCCAGCAATCAGCCCCAGCATTTT
12	TRBV27	-	TRBJ1-1	-	CASSLLGGEAFF	TGTGCCAGCAGTTTATTGGGGGGTGAAGCTTTCTTT
16	TRBV7-2	-	TRBJ1-6	many	CASSTMGGARNSPLHF	TGTGCCAGCAGCACCATGGGCGGGGCCCGCAATTCACCCCTCCACTTT
15	TRBV7-9	-	TRBJ2-2	-	CASSLGHPLTGELFF	TGTGCCAGCAGCTTAGGACACCCCCTCACCGGGGAGCTGTTTTTT
16	TRBV19	-	TRBJ2-2	once	CASSIDLEAWTGELFF	TGTGCCAGTAGTATTGACCTAGAGGCATGGACCGGGGAGCTGTTTTTT
13	TRBV7-8	-	TRBJ1-1	few	CASSQRTSTEAFF	TGTGCCAGCAGCCAAAGGACAAGCACTGAAGCTTTCTTT
17	TRBV18	-	TRBJ1-1	-	CASSPTPGPLDITEAFF	TGTGCCAGCTCACCCACCCCTGGGCCACTAGATATCACTGAAGCTTTCTTT
14	TRBV9	TRBD1	TRBJ2-7	few	CASSPRDSKNEQYF	TGTGCCAGCAGCCCCAGGGACAGTAAGAACGAGCAGTACTTC
18	TRBV6-6	TRBD1	TRBJ1-2	few	CASSSSPGQGPANYGYTF	TGTGCCAGCAGTTCATCCCCGGGACAGGGACCAGCTAACTATGGCTACACCTTC
18	TRBV6-1	-	TRBJ1-4	many	CASSFFTRGPGPNEKLFF	TGTGCCAGCAGTTTCTTCACAAGGGGCCCGGGTCCTAATGAAAAACTGTTTTTT
18	TRBV7-9	-	TRBJ2-5	few	CASSLAGGHHPVQETQYF	TGTGCCAGCAGCTTAGCTGGGGGACATCATCCCGTCCAAGAGACCCAGTACTTC
13	TRBV19	-	TRBJ2-7	-	CASSVGEGYEQYF	TGTGCCAGTAGTGTGGGAGAGGGGTACGAGCAGTACTTC
15	TRBV12-3/TRBV12-4	TRBD1	TRBJ2-3	many	CASNPPGQGTDTQYF	TGTGCCAGCAACCCTCCGGGACAGGGAACAGATACGCAGTATTTT
18	TRBV11-2	TRBD2	TRBJ2-2	-	CASSSPAGAARNTGELFF	TGTGCCAGCAGCTCCCCAGCGGGGGCCGCTAGAAACACCGGGGAGCTGTTTTTT
15	TRBV6-6	TRBD1	TRBJ1-6	-	CASSQWTGVNSPLHF	TGTGCCAGCAGTCAGTGGACAGGGGTGAATTCACCCCTCCACTTT
17	TRBV7-8	-	TRBJ2-5	many	CASSFVDAMNPQETQYF	TGTGCCAGCAGCTTCGTAGACGCCATGAACCCCCAAGAGACCCAGTACTTC
13	TRBV7-9	-	TRBJ1-4	-	CASSLGVGEELFF	TGTGCCAGCAGCTTAGGCGTTGGAGAGGAACTGTTTTTT
16	TRBV4-1	TRBD2	TRBJ2-1	-	CASSQGRGGSYNEQFF	TGCGCCAGCAGCCAAGGGCGGGGGGGCTCCTACAATGAGCAGTTCTTC
14	TRBV24-1	-	TRBJ2-3	few	CATSDKSRLDTQYF	TGTGCCACCAGTGATAAGTCTAGATTAGATACGCAGTATTTT
13	TRBV7-9	TRBD1	TRBJ1-1	few	CASSPGGIPEAFF	TGTGCCAGCAGTCCAGGGGGGATCCCTGAAGCTTTCTTT
11	TRBV27	TRBD2	TRBJ2-5	-	CASNSGETQYF	TGTGCCAGCAATAGCGGGGAGACCCAGTACTTC
15	TRBV12-3/TRBV12-4	TRBD2	TRBJ2-1	few	CASSLLAGGSNEQFF	TGTGCCAGCAGTTTATTGGCGGGGGGGTCCAATGAGCAGTTCTTC
16	TRBV5-1	TRBD1	TRBJ2-1	-	CASSLAGTAFYNEQFF	TGCGCCAGCAGCTTGGCGGGGACAGCTTTCTACAATGAGCAGTTCTTC
15	TRBV27	-	TRBJ2-7	few	CASSIQGFQPYEQYF	TGTGCCAGCAGTATACAGGGTTTCCAACCTTACGAGCAGTACTTC
12	TRBV6-6	TRBD1	TRBJ1-1	-	CATAESGGGAFF	TGTGCCACCGCTGAATCAGGGGGGGGTGCTTTCTTT
16	TRBV10-3	TRBD2	TRBJ2-5	-	CAISESLAGGKETQYF	TGTGCCATCAGTGAGTCTCTAGCGGGGGGAAAAGAGACCCAGTACTTC
15	TRBV4-1	-	TRBJ1-1	few	CASSQAFRRNTEAFF	TGCGCCAGCAGCCAAGCTTTTCGTCGGAACACTGAAGCTTTCTTT
14	TRBV7-8	TRBD2	TRBJ2-3	many	CADASGGAADTQYF	TGTGCCGACGCTAGCGGGGGGGCGGCAGATACGCAGTATTTT
16	TRBV7-9	-	TRBJ1-2	few	CASSSSHQTVNYGYTF	TGTGCCAGCAGCTCGAGCCACCAGACCGTAAACTATGGCTACACCTTC
15	TRBV6-8	-	TRBJ2-1	-	CAIRPPGTTNNEQFF	TGTGCCATCAGACCCCCCGGGACAACAAACAATGAGCAGTTCTTC